Shown below are 8 T cell receptor beta chains from a single sample sequenced in a study of T cell repertoires in cytomegalovirus infection. TCRdb processed the reads anew with MiXCR; each CDR3 protein has one entry. The sample lists 500,000 to 600,000 distinct CDR3 sequences, approximately 15% occurring once. The sample consisted of CD8+ T cells from PBMCs. Receptor source: a human donor in good health (CMV status not recorded). Some clones in this sample may be carry-over from other donors' samples.

This clonotype has only a few counts. The rearrangement links TRBV6-1 to TRBJ2-2; the D gene is possibly TRBD1 (5 bases). The CDR3 is made up of 16 amino acids. Germline V lookup: CDR1 MNHNS, CDR2 SASEGT. Deletions cut 3 bases from V and 7 bases from J, with 18 bases between. The CDR3 region has the DNA TGTGCCAGCAGTGAGTGGGCAGGGAACACCATCGGGGAGCTGTTTTTT. It specifies CASSEWAGNTIGELFF.

The sample holds many counts of this clonotype. The rearrangement links TRBV7-2 to TRBJ2-3, with D possibly matching TRBD2 (5 bases). CDR1 is SGHTA and CDR2 is FQGNSA in the germline V gene. CDR3 length: 15 amino acids. Trimming took off 4 bases at V and 4 bases at J, with 15 bases between the two ends. The CDR3 region has the DNA TGTGCCAGCAGCTCCGGATGGCTGAGGGCAGATACGCAGTATTTT. Residues: CASSSGWLRADTQYF. Looking up the rest from reference TRBV7-2 and TRBJ2-3 gives the full variable domain: GAGVSQSPSNKVTEKGKDVELRCDPISGHTALYWYRQSLGQGLEFLIYFQGNSAPDKSGLPSDRFSAERTGGSVSTLTIQRTQQEDSAVYLCASSSGWLRADTQYFGPGTRLTVL.

This clonotype was observed a handful of times. The chain has TRBV12-3 or TRBV12-4 and TRBJ1-1; TRBD1 is a possible D gene (6 bases). Trimming took off 6 bases at V and 2 bases at J, with 16 bases between the two ends. This CDR3 comprises 15 residues. The CDR3 sequence is CASSIQGGGNTEAFF. The CDR3 DNA is TGTGCCAGCAGCATACAGGGTGGGGGAAACACTGAAGCTTTCTTT.

V and J are TRBV20-1 and TRBJ1-4; D may be TRBD1 (5 bases). From germline, CDR1 is DFQATT and CDR2 SNEGSKA (reference sequence). There are 13 residues in the CDR3. The germline V and J ends were trimmed by 3 bases and 5 bases, with 10 bases remaining between them. CDR3 loop: CSASLGGNEKLFF. CDR3 bases: TGCAGTGCTAGTTTGGGGGGGAATGAAAAACTGTTTTTT.

Comments on this clonotype: One junction end does not reproduce the germline sequence, and a read error may be involved. The genes are TRBV2 and TRBJ1-4; perhaps TRBD1 as D (5 bases). The CDR3 runs 12 residues. Germline V gene data show CDR1 as SNHLY and CDR2 as FYNNEI. The DNA for the CDR3 is TGTGCCAGCAGCTCCGTCGGTGACAGTCTGCTTTTT. This encodes CASSSVGDSLLF. The full variable domain, rest sourced from reference TRBV2 and TRBJ1-4, is EPEVTQTPSHQVTQMGQEVILRCVPISNHLYFYWYRQILGQKVEFLVSFYNNEISEKSEIFDDQFSVERPDGSNFTLKIRSTKLEDSAMYFCASSSVGDSLLFGSGTQLSVL.

Concerning this clonotype itself: A read error may explain this, as a much larger clone is one base away. This chain links TRBV4-1 with TRBJ2-7, with D perhaps TRBD1 (6 bases). The CDR3 sequence is 16 residues long. Germline V gene lookup returns CDR1 MGHRA and CDR2 YSYEKL. CDR3 DNA sequence: TGCGCCAGGAGCCAAGGTCCACAGGGTAACTCGGGTGAGCAGTACTTC. Translation gives CARSQGPQGNSGEQYF.

CDR3 loop: CASSPSRVAYEQYF. CDR3 in DNA: TGTGCCAGCAGCCCATCCAGGGTGGCGTACGAGCAGTACTTC. The gene calls are TRBV14 and TRBJ2-7; TRBD1 is a possible D gene (5 bases). V dropped 4 bases and J dropped 4 bases, with 14 bases sitting between them. This CDR3 comprises 14 residues. Germline V gene data show CDR1 as SGHDN and CDR2 as FVKESK.

This clonotype came up a few times. The J gene is TRBJ2-5, the V gene TRBV25-1, with D possibly called TRBD1 or TRBD2 (5 bases each). The CDR3 runs 15 residues. CDR1 and CDR2 (germline): MGHDK, SYGVNS. V was shortened by 2 bases and J by 5 bases, with 15 bases between the two germline ends. The CDR3 nucleotides read TGTGCCAGCAGTGAAAGGGGACCTCCTCAGGAGACCCAGTACTTC. Its protein product is CASSERGPPQETQYF.